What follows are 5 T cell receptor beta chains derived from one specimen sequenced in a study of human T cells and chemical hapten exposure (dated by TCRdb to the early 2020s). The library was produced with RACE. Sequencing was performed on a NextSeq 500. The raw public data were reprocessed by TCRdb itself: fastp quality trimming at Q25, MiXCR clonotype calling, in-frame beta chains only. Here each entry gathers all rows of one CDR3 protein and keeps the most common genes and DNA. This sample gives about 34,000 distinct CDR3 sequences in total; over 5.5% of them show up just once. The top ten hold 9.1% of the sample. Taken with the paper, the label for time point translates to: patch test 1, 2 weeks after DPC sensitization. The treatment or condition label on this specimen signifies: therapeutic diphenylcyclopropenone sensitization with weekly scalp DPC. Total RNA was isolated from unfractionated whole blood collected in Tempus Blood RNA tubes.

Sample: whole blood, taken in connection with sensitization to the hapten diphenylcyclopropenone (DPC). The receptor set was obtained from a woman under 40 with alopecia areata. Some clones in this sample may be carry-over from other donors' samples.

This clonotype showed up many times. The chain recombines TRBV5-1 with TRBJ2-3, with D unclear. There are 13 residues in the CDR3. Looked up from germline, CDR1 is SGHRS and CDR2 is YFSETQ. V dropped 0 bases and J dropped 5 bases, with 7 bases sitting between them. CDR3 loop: CASSLAEVDTQYF. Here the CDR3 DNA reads TGCGCCAGCAGCTTGGCCGAGGTAGATACGCAGTATTTT.

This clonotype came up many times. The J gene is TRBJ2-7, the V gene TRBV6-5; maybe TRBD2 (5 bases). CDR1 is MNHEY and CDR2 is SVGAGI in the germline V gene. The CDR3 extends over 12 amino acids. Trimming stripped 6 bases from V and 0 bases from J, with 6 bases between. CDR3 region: CASRRDSYEQYF. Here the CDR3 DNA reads TGTGCCAGCAGACGGGACTCCTACGAGCAGTACTTC.

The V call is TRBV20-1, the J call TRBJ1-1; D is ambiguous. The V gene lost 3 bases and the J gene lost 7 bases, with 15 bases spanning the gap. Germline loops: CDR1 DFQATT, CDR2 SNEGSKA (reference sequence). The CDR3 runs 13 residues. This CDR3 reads CSASPILGSEAFF. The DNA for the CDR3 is TGCAGTGCTAGCCCGATACTGGGAAGTGAAGCTTTCTTT.

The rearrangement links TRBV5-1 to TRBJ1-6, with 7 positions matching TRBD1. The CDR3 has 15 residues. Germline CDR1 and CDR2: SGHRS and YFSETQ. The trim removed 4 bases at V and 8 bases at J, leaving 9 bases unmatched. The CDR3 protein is CASSQITGVDSPLHF. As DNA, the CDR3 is TGCGCCAGCAGCCAGATAACAGGGGTGGATTCACCCCTCCACTTT.

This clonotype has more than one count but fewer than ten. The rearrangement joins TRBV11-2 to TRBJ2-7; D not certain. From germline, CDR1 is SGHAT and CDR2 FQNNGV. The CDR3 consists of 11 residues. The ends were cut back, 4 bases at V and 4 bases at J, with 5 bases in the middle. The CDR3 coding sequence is TGTGCCAGCAGCTCCCGGTACGAGCAGTACTTC. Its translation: CASSSRYEQYF.